The 26 T cell receptor beta chains listed next were all sequenced from one sample in a study of tumor and adjacent non-tumor tissue in lung cancer. Three rounds of nested PCR, following a modified ARM-PCR protocol, produced the TCRbeta library. TCRdb called the multiplex PCR reads again in MiXCR, with one record for every CDR3 protein. The sample shows tens of thousands of distinct CDR3 sequences, approximately 68% of them seen only once. The template was RNA from unsorted bulk tissue. This non-tumor lung sample came from over 3 cm beyond the tumor edge. The sequencing sample was made of distant non-tumor lung tissue. These receptors all come from a woman between 45 and 65 years old with non-small cell lung cancer.

With respect to this clonotype: The CDR3 does not close with the conserved phenylalanine or tryptophan, likely indicating a read error. This CDR3 is CASSQDLYRVGTEAFP. For the CDR3, the DNA is TGTGCCAGCAGCCAAGATCTCTACAGGGTCGGCACTGAAGCTTTCCCA. The chain couples TRBV4-1 to TRBJ1-1; D possibly corresponds to TRBD1 (6 bases). The germline V gene has CDR1 MGHRA and CDR2 YSYEKL. The CDR3 runs 16 residues.

A remark on this clonotype: One end of the junction varies from germline; a read error may be responsible. V usage is TRBV10-3 and J usage is TRBJ2-1; the D is unclear. The CDR3 length is 16 residues. The V gene's germline CDR1 is ENHRY and CDR2 SYGVKD. The CDR3: CAISESTAPLYNEHFF. Here the CDR3 DNA reads TGTGCTATCAGTGAGTCCACAGCGCCCTTATACAATGAGCACTTCTTC.

This clonotype appeared many times. This sequence joins TRBV29-1 and TRBJ2-5, with 7 bases that match TRBD1. The V and J ends lost 6 bases and 3 bases, in that order; junction bases with no gene match: 10. Germline CDR1 reads SQVTM; CDR2 reads ANQGSEA. The CDR3 sequence is 14 residues long. The CDR3 reads CSVNRGHGEETQYF. The CDR3 DNA reads TGCAGCGTGAACAGGGGCCACGGGGAAGAGACCCAGTACTTC. Combining the CDR3 with reference TRBV29-1 and TRBJ2-5 gives the whole variable domain SAVISQKPSRDICQRGTSLTIQCQVDSQVTMMFWYRQQPGQSLTLIATANQGSEATYESGFVIDKFPISRPNLTFSTLTVSNMSPEDSSIYLCSVNRGHGEETQYFGPGTRLLVL.

This clonotype was seen a single time. The CDR3 carries no conserved terminal phenylalanine or tryptophan, so it likely arises from a read error. The V and J genes are TRBV6-5 and TRBJ2-7; 7 nucleotides line up with TRBD2. Germline V lookup: CDR1 MNHEY, CDR2 SVGAGI. The CDR3 is 14 residues long. The V segment lost 5 bases and the J segment 3 bases; nucleotides outside the gene matches: 7. DNA for the CDR3: TGTGCCAGCAGTCCGGCACTAGCGAACTACGAGCAGTACCTA. It specifies CASSPALANYEQYL.

In regard to this clonotype: An end of the junction does not agree with germline; a read error may underlie this. V gene TRBV29-1 combines with J gene TRBJ1-2; possibly TRBD1 for D (5 bases). Per the germline V gene, CDR1 is SQVTM and CDR2 is ANQGSEA. The CDR3 spans 14 residues. In nucleotides, the CDR3 is TGCAGCGTCTGGGGAGGAGAGGACAACTATGGTTACACCTTC. The encoded protein is CSVWGGEDNYGYTF.

As concerns this clonotype: Given the absence of the conserved phenylalanine or tryptophan at the CDR3 end, a read error is likely. J is TRBJ2-3 and V is TRBV6-1; perhaps D is TRBD1 or TRBD2 (5 bases each). Germline V gives CDR1 MNHNS, CDR2 SASEGT. The CDR3 has 14 residues. CDR3 DNA: TGTGGCAGCAGTCACTCGGGGCAGCGTTTCACGCAGTATTAT. It codes for CGSSHSGQRFTQYY.

The chain uses TRBV5-4 and TRBJ2-5, with 8 positions matching TRBD1. Germline lookup yields CDR1 SGHNT and CDR2 YYREEE (reference sequence). The CDR3 contains 15 residues. The V and J ends lost 4 bases and 3 bases, in that order; junction bases with no gene match: 8. CDR3 nucleotides: TGTGCCAGCAGCCTACATTGGGACAGGAAAGAGACCCAGTACTTC. Translating gives CASSLHWDRKETQYF. Full variable domain (remainder filled in from reference TRBV5-4 and TRBJ2-5): ETGVTQSPTHLIKTRGQQVTLRCSSQSGHNTVSWYQQALGQGPQFIFQYYREEENGRGNFPPRFSGLQFPNYSSELNVNALELDDSALYLCASSLHWDRKETQYFGPGTRLLVL.

Of note for this clonotype: A much larger clone differs from this one at a single base, so this may be a read error. Here the CDR3 omits its conserved ending phenylalanine or tryptophan, so a read error is the likely source. The chain has TRBV6-2 or TRBV6-3 and TRBJ2-5; the D gene is possibly TRBD1 (6 bases). Germline lookup yields CDR1 MNHEY and CDR2 SVGEGT. This CDR3 has 14 residues. V gave up 5 bases and J gave up 2 bases, with 12 bases separating them. In DNA form, the CDR3 reads TGTGCCAGCAGTGGAACAGGGTTGCAAGAGACCCAGTACTTA. Protein product: CASSGTGLQETQYL.

In regard to this clonotype: This may be a read error: a much more frequent sequence differs by one nucleotide. The chain links TRBV20-1 to TRBJ1-1; TRBD1 is a possible D gene (6 bases). Trimming took 7 bases from V and 4 from J, leaving 10 bases between them. The germline gives CDR1 DFQATT, CDR2 SNEGSKA (reference sequence). The CDR3 is made up of 11 amino acids. In nucleotides, the CDR3 is TGCAGTGTTAAAGGGGGCACTGAAGCTTTCTTT. As protein: CSVKGGTEAFF.

The CDR3 DNA is TGTGTTAGCAGTGAAGGCTGGGATTCCTACAATGAGCAGTTCTTC. This gives the protein CVSSEGWDSYNEQFF. The chain couples TRBV6-1 to TRBJ2-1; D gene uncertain. In germline, CDR1 is MNHNS, CDR2 SASEGT. The CDR3 extends over 15 amino acids.

As regards this clonotype: Compared with germline, one end of the junction differs, possibly owing to a read error. This chain connects TRBV20-1 to TRBJ2-3, with D possibly matching TRBD2 (6 bases). Germline-derived CDR1 and CDR2 are DFQATT and SNEGSKA (reference sequence). The CDR3 totals 15 residues. This chain's CDR3 is CSTKTSGMLEDAQYF. The DNA of the CDR3 is TGCAGTACAAAGACTAGTGGGATGTTGGAAGATGCGCAGTATTTT.

A remark on this clonotype: It is unclear where the CDR3 begins or ends on the DNA, so no DNA is shown, and the CDR3 is as TCRdb lists it. The chain employs TRBV11-2 and TRBJ2-7; the D call of TRBD2 is as the table states it, not checked on the DNA. Germline CDR1 is SGHAT and CDR2 is FQNNGV. Both ends counted, the CDR3 spans 15 residues. The CDR3 reads CASNPWASGSYGRYF.

The gene calls are TRBV20-1 and TRBJ1-1; 11 bases are a match to TRBD1. The CDR3 is made up of 14 amino acids. Germline CDR1 DFQATT, CDR2 SNEGSKA (reference sequence). The J segment lost 4 bases and the V segment lost 6 bases, leaving 7 bases of the junction unmatched. Written as DNA, the CDR3 is TGCAGTGCAGTCCTCGGGACAGGGGGCACTGAAGCTTTCTTT. Translation: CSAVLGTGGTEAFF.

V and J are TRBV11-2 and TRBJ2-1; D not resolved. Germline V gene lookup returns CDR1 SGHAT and CDR2 FQNNGV. The CDR3 contains 16 residues. CDR3 coding DNA: TGTGACAGTAGTGTAAGAGCGAACCCCCCCTACAATGAGCAGTTCTTC. Translated, it gives CDSSVRANPPYNEQFF.

Notes on this clonotype: This may come from a read error, since a much larger clone is one base off. J is TRBJ2-1 and V is TRBV10-3; no definite D call. In germline, CDR1 is ENHRY, CDR2 SYGVKD. Trimming took off 3 bases at V and 10 bases at J, with 10 bases between the two ends. The CDR3 sequence is 12 residues long. CDR3 loop: CAISDMGPEQFF. In DNA, the CDR3 is TGTGCCATCAGTGATATGGGCCCCGAGCAGTTCTTC.

The sample holds many counts of this clonotype. CDR3 amino acids: CASSRTGGEQYF. CDR3 sequence (DNA): TGTGCCAGCAGCCGGACAGGTGGCGAGCAGTACTTC. The V call is TRBV13, the J call TRBJ2-7, with 7 positions matching TRBD1. There are 12 residues in the CDR3. Losses at the gene ends were 5 bases for V and 6 bases for J; bases not matched to a gene: 4. Per germline, CDR1 PRHDT and CDR2 FYEKMQ (reference sequence).

This clonotype was seen a single time. At one boundary the junction diverges from the germline segment, which might be a read error. The V call is TRBV29-1, the J call TRBJ2-5; D is perhaps TRBD2 (6 bases). Germline V gives CDR1 SQVTM, CDR2 ANQGSEA. The CDR3 is made up of 16 amino acids. CDR3 nucleotides: TGCAGCGCTGCGGTCAATAGCTGGAGGGTTGTGGAGACCCACTACTTC. Translated: CSAAVNSWRVVETHYF.

Concerning this clonotype: In this CDR3 the conserved last residue, phenylalanine or tryptophan, is missing, so a read error is likely. V gene TRBV11-2 combines with J gene TRBJ2-7; TRBD2 matches 7 bases. In germline, CDR1 is SGHAT, CDR2 FQNNGV. The CDR3 is made up of 15 amino acids. The CDR3 here is CANSLVAGERGEQYL. The CDR3 DNA is TGTGCCAACAGCTTAGTAGCGGGCGAGAGGGGCGAGCAGTACCTC.

This clonotype was counted only a few times. The rearrangement uses TRBV13 and TRBJ2-1, with D perhaps given as TRBD1 or TRBD2 (5 bases each). Trimming shortened V by 6 bases and J by 12 bases, and 12 bases separated the two germline ends. Germline V gene lookup returns CDR1 PRHDT and CDR2 FYEKMQ (reference sequence). CDR3 size: 11 residues. CDR3 bases: TGTGCCAGCAGTTCCCGGGACCGGCAGTTCTTC. Encoded protein: CASSSRDRQFF.

A remark on this clonotype: A much larger clonotype is one base distant, so this may be a read error. V usage is TRBV2 and J usage is TRBJ2-3; 8 bases fit TRBD1. Germline CDR1 reads SNHLY; CDR2 reads FYNNEI. CDR3 length equals 15 residues. The CDR3 sequence: CTSSEDRGRTDTQYF. CDR3 sequence (DNA): TGTACCAGCAGTGAAGACAGGGGTAGGACAGATACGCAGTATTTT.

The CDR3 DNA sequence: TGCAGTGCTAGATGTGTCCGCGACCTTATTCAGTTCTTC. Its translation: CSARCVRDLIQFF. V usage is TRBV20-1 and J usage is TRBJ2-1; D not certain. Trimming pared 2 bases from V and 13 bases from J, leaving 18 bases between. Germline CDR1 reads DFQATT; CDR2 reads SNEGSKA (reference sequence). This CDR3 is built from 13 residues.

A few counts support this clonotype. The chain uses TRBV10-3 and TRBJ1-2; D not resolved. V dropped 3 bases and J dropped 5 bases, with 10 bases sitting between them. The CDR3 consists of 13 residues. Germline CDR1 is ENHRY and CDR2 is SYGVKD. CDR3 in amino acids: CAISEGRGYGYTF. The DNA for the CDR3 is TGTGCCATCAGTGAAGGTCGGGGTTATGGCTACACCTTC.

V usage is TRBV11-2 and J usage is TRBJ2-1, with D uncertain. The germline V and J ends were trimmed by 8 bases and 7 bases, with 15 bases remaining between them. The CDR3 has 13 amino acids. Germline CDR1 and CDR2: SGHAT and FQNNGV. The CDR3 DNA is TGTGCCAGCGGTTTTAGGGCCCAGAATGAGCAGTTCTTC. Protein: CASGFRAQNEQFF.

A note on this clonotype: One junction end does not reproduce the germline sequence, and a read error may be involved. The rearrangement links TRBV20-1 to TRBJ2-6; the D gene is possibly TRBD1 (5 bases). Per germline, CDR1 DFQATT and CDR2 SNEGSKA (reference sequence). The CDR3 spans 17 residues. CDR3 bases: TGCAGTGCCAGAGATCTTAGGGAACCCTCTGGGGCCAACATCCTGACTTTC. Its protein product is CSARDLREPSGANILTF.

This clonotype was counted ten times or more. The rearrangement links TRBV29-1 to TRBJ1-1, with 7 bases lining up with TRBD1. The junction had 12 bases not matched to a gene; V was cut back by 2 bases and J by 0 bases. The CDR3 sequence is 17 residues long. Per germline, CDR1 SQVTM and CDR2 ANQGSEA. The DNA of the CDR3 is TGCAGCGTTGAACAGCCGGGACAGACCATCCTGAACACTGAAGCTTTCTTT. It yields the protein CSVEQPGQTILNTEAFF.

Notes on this clonotype: This may come from a read error, since a much larger clone is one base off. This rearrangement joins TRBV29-1 to TRBJ2-7; 7 bases match TRBD2. The germline V gene encodes CDR1 SQVTM and CDR2 ANQGSEA. V dropped 4 bases and J dropped 7; count of bases not matched to a gene: 7. CDR3 length: 12 amino acids. In DNA, the CDR3 is TGCAGCGTTGTTGCGGGAGTTGGAGAGCAGTACTTC. Translated, it gives CSVVAGVGEQYF.